This T cell receptor (beta chain) was identified in a study of T cells of healthy individuals. One entry per CDR3 protein, called by TCRdb with MiXCR from the 5' RACE reads. The sample has 40,000 to 60,000 distinct CDR3 sequences; about 15% are singletons. This clonotype showed up many times. Trimming pared 6 bases from V and 0 bases from J, leaving 15 bases between. Looked up from germline, CDR1 is KGHSH and CDR2 is LQKENI. CDR3 length: 15 amino acids. This clonotype was obtained from a human donor in good health. This sequence joins TRBV18 and TRBJ2-7; D possibly matches TRBD1 or TRBD2 (5 bases each). CDR3 DNA: TGTGCCAGCTCCGCCGGGGACGGTAGCTCCTACGAGCAGTACTTC. Its translation is CASSAGDGSSYEQYF.